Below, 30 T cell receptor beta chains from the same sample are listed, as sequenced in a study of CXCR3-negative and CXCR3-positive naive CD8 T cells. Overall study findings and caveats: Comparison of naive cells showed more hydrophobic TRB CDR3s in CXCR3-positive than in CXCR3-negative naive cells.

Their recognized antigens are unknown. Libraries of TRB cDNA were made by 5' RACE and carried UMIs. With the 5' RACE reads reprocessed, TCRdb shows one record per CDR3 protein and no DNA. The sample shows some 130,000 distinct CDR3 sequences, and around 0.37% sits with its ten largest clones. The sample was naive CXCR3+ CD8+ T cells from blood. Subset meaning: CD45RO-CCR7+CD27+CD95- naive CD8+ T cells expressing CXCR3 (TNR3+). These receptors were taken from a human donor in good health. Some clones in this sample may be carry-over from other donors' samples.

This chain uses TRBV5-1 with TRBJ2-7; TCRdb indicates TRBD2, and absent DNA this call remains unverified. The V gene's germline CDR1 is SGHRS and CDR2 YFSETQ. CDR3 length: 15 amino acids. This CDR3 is CASSFTSGENYEQYF.

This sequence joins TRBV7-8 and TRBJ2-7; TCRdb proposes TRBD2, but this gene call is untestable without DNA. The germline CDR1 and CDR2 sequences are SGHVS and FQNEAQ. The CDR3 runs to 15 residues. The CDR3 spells CASSLSRGKTYEQYF.

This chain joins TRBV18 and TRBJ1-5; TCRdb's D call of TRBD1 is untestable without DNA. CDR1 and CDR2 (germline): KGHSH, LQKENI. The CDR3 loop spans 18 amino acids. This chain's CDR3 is CASYLPGQGLTSNQPQHF.

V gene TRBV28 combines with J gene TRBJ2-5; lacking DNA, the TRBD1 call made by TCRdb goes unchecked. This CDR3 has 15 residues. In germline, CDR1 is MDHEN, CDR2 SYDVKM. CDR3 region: CASSRDNPYQETQYF.

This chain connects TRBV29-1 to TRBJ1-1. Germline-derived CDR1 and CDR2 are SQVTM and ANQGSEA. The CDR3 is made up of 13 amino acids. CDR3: CSVEDGVRTEAFF.

The CDR3 here is CASSLKPPTGTAYEQYF. This chain links TRBV5-4 with TRBJ2-7; TCRdb's assignment of TRBD1 cannot be checked, as there is no DNA. The CDR3 runs 17 residues. Germline V gene lookup returns CDR1 SGHNT and CDR2 YYREEE (reference sequence).

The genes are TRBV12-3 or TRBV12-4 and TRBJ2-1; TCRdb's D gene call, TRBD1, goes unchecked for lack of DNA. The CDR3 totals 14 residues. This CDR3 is CASSFPPNYNEQFF.

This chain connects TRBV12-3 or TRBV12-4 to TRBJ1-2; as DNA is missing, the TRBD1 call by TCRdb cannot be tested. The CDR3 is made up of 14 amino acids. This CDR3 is CASSLAGQGDGYTF.

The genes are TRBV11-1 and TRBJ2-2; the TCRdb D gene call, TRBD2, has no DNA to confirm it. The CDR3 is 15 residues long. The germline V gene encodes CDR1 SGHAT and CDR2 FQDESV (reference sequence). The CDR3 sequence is CASTTSGLGVGELFF. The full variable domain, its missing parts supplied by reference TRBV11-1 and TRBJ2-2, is EAEVAQSPRYKITEKSQAVAFWCDPISGHATLYWYRQILGQGPELLVQFQDESVVDDSQLPKDRFSAERLKGVDSTLKIQPAELGDSAMYLCASTTSGLGVGELFFGEGSRLTVL.

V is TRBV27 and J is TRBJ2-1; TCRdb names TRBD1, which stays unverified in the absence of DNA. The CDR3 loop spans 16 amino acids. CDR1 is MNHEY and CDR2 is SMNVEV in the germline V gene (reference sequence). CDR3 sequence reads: CASSPRGGGLVNEQFF.

This CDR3 is CASSIGGGAYNEQFF. The V call is TRBV19, the J call TRBJ2-1. From germline, CDR1 is LNHDA and CDR2 SQIVND (reference sequence). This CDR3 spans 15 amino acids.

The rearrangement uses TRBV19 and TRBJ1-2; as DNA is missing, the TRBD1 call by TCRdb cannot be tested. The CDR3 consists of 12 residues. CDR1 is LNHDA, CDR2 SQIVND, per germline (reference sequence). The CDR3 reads CATFRVNYGYTF.

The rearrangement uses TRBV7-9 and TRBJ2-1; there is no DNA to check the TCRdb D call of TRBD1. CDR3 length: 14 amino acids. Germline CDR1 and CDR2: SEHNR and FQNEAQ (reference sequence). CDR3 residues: CASSLGWAPNEQFF.

This chain's CDR3 is CASSHLARGNQPQHF. The gene calls are TRBV4-1 and TRBJ1-5; TCRdb gives TRBD1 as the D gene, but with no DNA this cannot be confirmed. This CDR3 spans 15 amino acids. Germline values: CDR1 MGHRA, CDR2 YSYEKL.

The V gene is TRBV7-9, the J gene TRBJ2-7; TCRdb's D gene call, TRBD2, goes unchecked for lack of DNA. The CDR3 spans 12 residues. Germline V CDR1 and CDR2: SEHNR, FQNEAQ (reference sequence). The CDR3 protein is CASMYSGEEQYF.

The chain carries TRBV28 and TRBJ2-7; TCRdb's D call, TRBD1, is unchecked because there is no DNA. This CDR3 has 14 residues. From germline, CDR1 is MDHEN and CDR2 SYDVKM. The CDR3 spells CASTWGLGAYEQYF.

CDR3 sequence reads: CASSQVVREAANYGYTF. This sequence joins TRBV4-1 and TRBJ1-2. CDR1 and CDR2 (germline): MGHRA, YSYEKL. The CDR3 spans 17 residues.

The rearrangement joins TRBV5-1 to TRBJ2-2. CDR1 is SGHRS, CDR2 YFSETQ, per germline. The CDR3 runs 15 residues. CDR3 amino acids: CASSLEGGNTGELFF.

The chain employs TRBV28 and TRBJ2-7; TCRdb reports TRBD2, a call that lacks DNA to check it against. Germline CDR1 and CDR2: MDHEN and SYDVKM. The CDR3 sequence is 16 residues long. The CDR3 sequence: CASSLESAGESYEQYF.

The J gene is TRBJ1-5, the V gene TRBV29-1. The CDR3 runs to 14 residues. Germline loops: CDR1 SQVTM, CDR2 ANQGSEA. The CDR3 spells CSVVEGSEVQPQHF. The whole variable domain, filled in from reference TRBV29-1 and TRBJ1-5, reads SAVISQKPSRDICQRGTSLTIQCQVDSQVTMMFWYRQQPGQSLTLIATANQGSEATYESGFVIDKFPISRPNLTFSTLTVSNMSPEDSSIYLCSVVEGSEVQPQHFGDGTRLSIL.

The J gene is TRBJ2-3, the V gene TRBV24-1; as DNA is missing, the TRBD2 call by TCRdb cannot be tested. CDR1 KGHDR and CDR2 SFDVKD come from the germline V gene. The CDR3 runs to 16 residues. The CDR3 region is CATSDLGTSGGETQYF.

The chain's CDR3 is CSAYVPGQREAFF. This chain connects TRBV20-1 to TRBJ1-1; TCRdb reports TRBD1, a call that lacks DNA to check it against. The CDR3 is 13 amino acids. Germline values: CDR1 DFQATT, CDR2 SNEGSKA (reference sequence).

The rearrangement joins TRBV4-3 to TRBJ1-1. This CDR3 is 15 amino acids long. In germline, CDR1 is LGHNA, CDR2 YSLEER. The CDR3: CASSQEGWLGTEAFF.

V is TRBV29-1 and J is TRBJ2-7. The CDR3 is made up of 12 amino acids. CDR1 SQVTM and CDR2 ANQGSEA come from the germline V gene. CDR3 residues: CSVGTNSYEQYF.

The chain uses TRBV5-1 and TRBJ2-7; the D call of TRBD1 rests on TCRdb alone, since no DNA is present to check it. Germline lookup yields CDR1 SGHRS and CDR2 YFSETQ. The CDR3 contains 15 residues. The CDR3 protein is CASSWGQGALYEQYF.

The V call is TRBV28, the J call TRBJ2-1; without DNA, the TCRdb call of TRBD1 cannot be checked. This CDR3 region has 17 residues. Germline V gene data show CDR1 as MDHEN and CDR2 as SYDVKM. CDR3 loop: CASSFDRLGGYYNEQFF.

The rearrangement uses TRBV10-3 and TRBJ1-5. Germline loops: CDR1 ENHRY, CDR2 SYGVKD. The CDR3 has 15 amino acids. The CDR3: CAISESMTLNQPQHF.

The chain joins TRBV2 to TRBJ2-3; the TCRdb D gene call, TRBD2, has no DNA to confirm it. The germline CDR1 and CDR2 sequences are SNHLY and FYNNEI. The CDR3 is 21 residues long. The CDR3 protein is CASSLVYMGGSAGEKADTQYF.

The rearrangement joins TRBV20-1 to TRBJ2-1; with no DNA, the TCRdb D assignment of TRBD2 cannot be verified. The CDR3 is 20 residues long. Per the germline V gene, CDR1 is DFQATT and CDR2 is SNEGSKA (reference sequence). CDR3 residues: CSASLWTSGARPYSYNEQFF.

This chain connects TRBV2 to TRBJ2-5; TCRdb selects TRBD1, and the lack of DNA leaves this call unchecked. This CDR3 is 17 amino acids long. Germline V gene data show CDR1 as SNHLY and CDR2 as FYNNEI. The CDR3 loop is CASSDNRSWGEQETQYF.